A selection of T cell receptor beta chains follows, all from one sample in a study of OX40 agonist ivuxolimab in advanced cancers. Generated by immunoSEQ multiplex PCR, the TCRdb table keeps only in-frame clones and is missing some. The sample records fewer than 95,000 clones, roughly 89% being singletons. This sample comprised CD4+ or CD8+ T cells sorted from blood, obtained in a trial of the OX40 agonist ivuxolimab. The receptors come from an adult with an advanced solid tumor such as melanoma, head and neck, liver or kidney cancer. The CDR3 runs from the conserved cysteine through the conserved F or W. A D gene is named only where the DNA matches it firmly. A row's size may be missing; if present it is once, few, many or a size class.

v_gene: TRBV28; abundance: -; d_gene: -; j_gene: TRBJ1-4; CDR3aa: CASSLGEKLFF; CDR3nt: TGTGCCAGCAGTTTAGGTGAAAAACTGTTTTTT
v_gene: TRBV7-8; abundance: -; d_gene: -; j_gene: TRBJ2-7; CDR3aa: CASSGQLSYEQYF; CDR3nt: TGTGCCAGCAGTGGGCAGCTCTCCTACGAGCAGTACTTC
v_gene: TRBV15; abundance: -; d_gene: TRBD1; j_gene: TRBJ2-1; CDR3aa: CATSPRGGTGGAYNEQFF; CDR3nt: TGTGCCACCAGCCCCAGAGGGGGCACAGGGGGCGCCTACAATGAGCAGTTCTTC
v_gene: TRBV5-8; abundance: -; d_gene: -; j_gene: TRBJ1-2; CDR3aa: CASSWRGGYTF; CDR3nt: TGTGCCAGCAGCTGGAGGGGGGGCTACACCTTC
v_gene: TRBV7-2; abundance: -; d_gene: -; j_gene: TRBJ2-5; CDR3aa: CASSSRRGRVTQYF; CDR3nt: TGTGCCAGCAGCTCACGACGAGGCCGGGTGACCCAGTACTTC
v_gene: TRBV6-6; abundance: many; d_gene: -; j_gene: TRBJ2-1; CDR3aa: CASSYPLGPVGNEQFF; CDR3nt: TGTGCCAGCAGTTACCCGCTAGGGCCCGTTGGCAATGAGCAGTTCTTC
v_gene: TRBV7-2; abundance: -; d_gene: -; j_gene: TRBJ2-7; CDR3aa: CASSLVGQASYEQYF; CDR3nt: TGTGCCAGCAGCTTAGTGGGGCAGGCCTCCTACGAGCAGTACTTC
v_gene: TRBV6-5; abundance: -; d_gene: -; j_gene: TRBJ1-2; CDR3aa: CASRRPVSPYGYTF; CDR3nt: TGTGCCAGCAGAAGACCGGTGTCCCCCTATGGCTACACCTTC
v_gene: TRBV16; abundance: few; d_gene: -; j_gene: TRBJ1-1; CDR3aa: CASSQSSAGLNTEAFF; CDR3nt: TGTGCCAGCAGCCAATCGAGCGCAGGGTTGAACACTGAAGCTTTCTTT
v_gene: TRBV19; abundance: once; d_gene: -; j_gene: TRBJ2-1; CDR3aa: CASSIWAGEHEQFF; CDR3nt: TGTGCCAGTAGTATTTGGGCAGGGGAGCATGAGCAGTTCTTC
v_gene: TRBV30; abundance: -; d_gene: -; j_gene: TRBJ2-3; CDR3aa: CARSRDTSTDTQYF; CDR3nt: TGTGCCCGGAGTCGGGACACGAGCACAGATACGCAGTATTTT
v_gene: TRBV7-2; abundance: -; d_gene: TRBD2; j_gene: TRBJ2-7; CDR3aa: CASSPVGGTGEQYF; CDR3nt: TGTGCCAGCAGCCCGGTGGGGGGGACCGGCGAGCAGTACTTC
v_gene: TRBV7-2; abundance: -; d_gene: TRBD1; j_gene: TRBJ2-1; CDR3aa: CASSYRGGPQFF; CDR3nt: TGTGCCAGCAGCTACAGGGGTGGCCCTCAGTTCTTC
v_gene: TRBV30; abundance: -; d_gene: TRBD1; j_gene: TRBJ2-7; CDR3aa: CAWSPSRTGRDEQYF; CDR3nt: TGTGCCTGGAGTCCATCACGGACAGGAAGGGACGAGCAGTACTTC
v_gene: TRBV5-4; abundance: -; d_gene: TRBD1; j_gene: TRBJ1-3; CDR3aa: CASSPGTGSGNTIYF; CDR3nt: TGTGCCAGCAGCCCCGGGACAGGGTCTGGAAACACCATATATTTT
v_gene: TRBV11-2; abundance: -; d_gene: TRBD2; j_gene: TRBJ2-7; CDR3aa: CASSSRTSGTYEQYF; CDR3nt: TGTGCCAGCAGCTCCCGGACTAGCGGGACCTACGAGCAGTACTTC
v_gene: TRBV6-1; abundance: -; d_gene: -; j_gene: TRBJ1-2; CDR3aa: CASSEALRWFAAYTF; CDR3nt: TGTGCCAGCAGTGAAGCGCTTCGATGGTTTGCGGCCTACACCTTC
v_gene: TRBV6-5; abundance: few; d_gene: TRBD2; j_gene: TRBJ2-7; CDR3aa: CASSLAGRSYEQYF; CDR3nt: TGTGCCAGCAGTCTAGCGGGCCGCTCCTACGAGCAGTACTTC
v_gene: TRBV9; abundance: -; d_gene: -; j_gene: TRBJ2-5; CDR3aa: CASSPNEETQYF; CDR3nt: TGTGCCAGCAGCCCCAATGAGGAGACCCAGTACTTC
v_gene: TRBV5-1; abundance: -; d_gene: TRBD1; j_gene: TRBJ1-1; CDR3aa: CASSFDGQGASEAFF; CDR3nt: TGCGCCAGCAGCTTCGACGGACAGGGGGCATCTGAAGCTTTCTTT
v_gene: TRBV5-6; abundance: -; d_gene: TRBD1; j_gene: TRBJ2-3; CDR3aa: CASSYYRGSFADTQYF; CDR3nt: TGTGCCAGCAGCTACTACAGGGGTAGTTTCGCAGATACGCAGTATTTT
v_gene: TRBV11-2; abundance: -; d_gene: -; j_gene: TRBJ2-7; CDR3aa: CASSPGQSYEQYF; CDR3nt: TGTGCCAGCAGCCCGGGACAAAGCTACGAGCAGTACTTC
v_gene: TRBV6-5; abundance: once; d_gene: -; j_gene: TRBJ2-7; CDR3aa: CASSYSPQGPPYEQYF; CDR3nt: TGTGCCAGCAGTTACTCTCCCCAGGGACCACCCTACGAGCAGTACTTC
v_gene: TRBV28; abundance: few; d_gene: -; j_gene: TRBJ2-7; CDR3aa: CATMKGHFYEQYF; CDR3nt: TGTGCGACCATGAAGGGACACTTCTACGAGCAGTACTTC
v_gene: TRBV18; abundance: -; d_gene: TRBD1; j_gene: TRBJ1-1; CDR3aa: CASSPDRGATEAFF; CDR3nt: TGTGCCAGCTCACCAGACAGGGGTGCCACTGAAGCTTTCTTT
v_gene: TRBV7-2; abundance: -; d_gene: -; j_gene: TRBJ1-2; CDR3aa: CASGSSATGYTF; CDR3nt: TGTGCCAGTGGGTCCAGCGCGACTGGCTACACCTTC
v_gene: TRBV5-1; abundance: -; d_gene: -; j_gene: TRBJ1-3; CDR3aa: CASSAPPRGGNTIYF; CDR3nt: TGCGCCAGCAGCGCCCCCCCTAGGGGGGGAAACACCATATATTTT
v_gene: TRBV15; abundance: -; d_gene: -; j_gene: TRBJ1-5; CDR3aa: CATSTGGENQPQHF; CDR3nt: TGTGCCACCAGCACGGGCGGGGAGAATCAGCCCCAGCATTTT
v_gene: TRBV6-6; abundance: few; d_gene: -; j_gene: TRBJ1-2; CDR3aa: CASIKSRTDNYGYTF; CDR3nt: TGTGCCAGCATCAAGTCAAGGACTGATAACTATGGCTACACCTTC
v_gene: TRBV7-9; abundance: -; d_gene: -; j_gene: TRBJ2-5; CDR3aa: CATEQGTVYQETQYF; CDR3nt: TGCGCAACTGAGCAGGGCACAGTGTACCAAGAGACCCAGTACTTC
v_gene: TRBV6-8; abundance: -; d_gene: -; j_gene: TRBJ2-7; CDR3aa: CASSYPGNDEQYF; CDR3nt: TGTGCCAGCAGTTACCCCGGGAATGACGAGCAGTACTTC
v_gene: TRBV11-3; abundance: -; d_gene: -; j_gene: TRBJ2-3; CDR3aa: CASSSPSTDTQYF; CDR3nt: TGTGCCAGCAGTAGCCCTAGCACAGATACGCAGTATTTT
v_gene: TRBV5-1; abundance: -; d_gene: -; j_gene: TRBJ1-2; CDR3aa: CASSLVNGGYTF; CDR3nt: TGCGCCAGCAGCTTGGTTAACGGTGGCTACACCTTC